These T cell receptor beta chains were read from a single sample in a study of blood T cell repertoires in COVID-19. Data came from immunoSEQ multiplex PCR; TCRdb stores just in-frame clones and leaves some out. In the table there are approximately 150,000 clones, around 87% of which are singletons. The sequenced material came from peripheral blood. All receptors come from a man of 80 years or more with acute or convalescent COVID-19. Each CDR3 is given with its conserved first and last residue. A D gene is named only where the DNA matches it firmly. For some rows the clone size is stated as once, few or many, or as a class when expanded; others skip it.

v_gene,j_gene,d_gene,abundance,CDR3aa,CDR3nt
TRBV19,TRBJ2-1,TRBD2,.,CASSWARESYNEQFF,TGTGCCAGTAGTTGGGCGCGGGAGTCCTACAATGAGCAGTTCTTC
TRBV6-5,TRBJ2-3,.,.,CASAPFPGADTQYF,TGTGCCAGCGCCCCGTTCCCAGGGGCAGATACGCAGTATTTT
TRBV5-1,TRBJ2-7,.,.,CASSLSQEQYEQYF,TGCGCCAGCAGCTTGTCGCAGGAACAGTACGAGCAGTACTTC
TRBV5-1,TRBJ1-6,TRBD1,.,CASSSVGGSNSPLHF,TGCGCCAGCAGCTCCGTAGGGGGCTCAAATTCACCCCTCCACTTT
TRBV19,TRBJ1-5,.,.,CASSSTTGAGSNQPQHF,TGTGCCAGTAGCTCTACCACTGGGGCGGGAAGCAATCAGCCCCAGCATTTT
TRBV28,TRBJ2-5,.,once,CASSPMGGQETQYF,TGTGCCAGCAGCCCTATGGGGGGACAAGAGACCCAGTACTTC
TRBV5-1,TRBJ2-5,TRBD1,.,CASSKGAGTGQETQYF,TGCGCCAGCAGCAAGGGAGCCGGGACAGGGCAAGAGACCCAGTACTTC
TRBV2,TRBJ2-7,.,.,CASRYDTIYEQYF,TGTGCCAGCAGATACGACACGATCTACGAGCAGTACTTC
TRBV19,TRBJ1-2,TRBD1,.,CASRTGGNYGYTF,TGTGCCAGCCGGACAGGGGGCAACTATGGCTACACCTTC
TRBV9,TRBJ2-2,.,.,CASSVAQYTGELFF,TGTGCCAGCAGCGTAGCTCAGTACACCGGGGAGCTGTTTTTT